One TCR beta chain is described in this entry. Its antigen is currently unknown. Germline CDR1 reads SNHLY; CDR2 reads FYNNEI. This CDR3 contains 15 residues. Losses at the gene ends were 7 bases for V and 3 bases for J; bases not matched to a gene: 9. TCRdb's table, derived via immunoSEQ multiplex PCR, lists solely in-frame clones and lacks some. The data contain about 120,000 clones, approximately 85% of them seen just once; the ten biggest clones take up approximately 6.2%. The data derive from a study of T cell responses to AZD1222 COVID-19 vaccine. General study results and limits: Spike was spanned by vaccine-associated CD4 TCRs, with dominance at 160-218 and 743-854. Females outnumbered males among donors, who were mostly white British; clonal diversity was possibly underestimated. Spike-specific TCR breadth and depth grew following two AZD1222 doses.

Sample: peripheral blood, taken on day 0 of AZD1222 vaccination. The chain combines TRBV2 with TRBJ2-5; 9 bases align to TRBD2. This clonotype was sampled from an adult in good health. The CDR3 is CASNGASGVKETQYF. The CDR3, as DNA: TGTGCCAGCAACGGCGCTAGCGGGGTAAAAGAGACCCAGTACTTC.